This passage covers 11 T cell receptor beta chains from one sample sequenced in a study of CD8+CD57+ T cells in acquired aplastic anemia. Using genomic DNA as the template, TCR beta VDJ and CDR3 profiling was carried out. TCRdb used MiXCR to reprocess the reads, holding one entry per CDR3 protein. The sample records 200,000 to 250,000 distinct CDR3 sequences, approximately 35% being singletons. Sequencing input: sorted CD4+, CD8+, or CD8+CD57+ T cells (not recorded which) from PBMCs. Every receptor here comes from a human donor in good health, serving as a control.

This clonotype occurred many times. The CDR3 DNA is TGCAGTGCTAGGAAATATGGTCGAGAAAACGGGAATGAGCAGTTCTTC. Its translation is CSARKYGRENGNEQFF. The chain is built from TRBV20-1 and TRBJ2-1; D unclear. V shed 3 bases and J shed 7 bases, with 22 bases lying between them. The germline CDR1 and CDR2 sequences are DFQATT and SNEGSKA (reference sequence). This CDR3 region has 16 residues.

The chain carries TRBV20-1 and TRBJ1-6, with 7 bases fitting TRBD1. Losses at the gene ends were 3 bases for V and 7 bases for J; bases not matched to a gene: 12. Germline V lookup: CDR1 DFQATT, CDR2 SNEGSKA (reference sequence). CDR3 length equals 16 residues. The CDR3 DNA reads TGCAGTGCTAGTAGGGACAGCAAGATAACCAATTCACCCCTCCACTTT. Translation: CSASRDSKITNSPLHF.

This rearrangement joins TRBV4-2 to TRBJ2-5; D gene unclear. This CDR3 is 15 amino acids long. Germline CDR1 is LGHNA and CDR2 is YNFKEQ. The V and J ends lost 0 bases and 0 bases respectively, with 8 bases between them. The CDR3 region has the DNA TGTGCCAGCAGCCAAGATTTCGGAAACCAAGAGACCCAGTACTTC. Its translation: CASSQDFGNQETQYF.

This clonotype was seen many times. A much larger clonotype is one base distant, so this may be a read error. The rearrangement links TRBV2 to TRBJ1-2; the D gene is possibly TRBD1 (5 bases). Trimming stripped 6 bases from V and 10 bases from J, with 18 bases between. This CDR3 spans 13 amino acids. Germline V gene data show CDR1 as SNHLY and CDR2 as FYNNEI. The CDR3 DNA is TGTGCCAGCAGGACCGGGGCACCCCGTGTCTACACCTTC. Translating it yields CASRTGAPRVYTF.

The J gene is TRBJ2-7, the V gene TRBV2; no definite D call. Per the germline V gene, CDR1 is SNHLY and CDR2 is FYNNEI. CDR3 size: 13 residues. The V end was cut by 5 bases, the J end by 2 bases, with 10 bases between. The CDR3 here is CASSLTSTYEQYF. CDR3 DNA sequence: TGTGCCAGCAGTTTAACCTCCACCTACGAGCAGTACTTC.

The chain links TRBV24-1 to TRBJ1-5; a possible D gene is TRBD1 (5 bases). Germline-derived CDR1 and CDR2 are KGHDR and SFDVKD. V lost 2 bases, J lost 4 bases, and 14 bases lay in between. This CDR3 is built from 16 residues. This chain's CDR3 is CATSDSLAGGNQPQHF. The CDR3 DNA follows: TGTGCCACCAGTGATTCCCTTGCCGGGGGAAATCAGCCCCAGCATTTT.

Worth noting for this clonotype: One junction end does not reproduce the germline sequence, and a read error may be involved. This chain uses TRBV27 with TRBJ1-4; D gene ambiguous. The CDR3 contains 14 residues. Germline-derived CDR1 and CDR2 are MNHEY and SMNVEV (reference sequence). CDR3 sequence reads: CASSLVGTNEKLFF. In nucleotides, the CDR3 is TGCGCCAGCAGTTTAGTGGGGACTAATGAAAAACTGTTTTTT.

This clonotype was seen at least ten times. The chain recombines TRBV7-8 with TRBJ1-3; 7 bases fit TRBD1. Trimming removed 6 bases from V and 4 bases from J; junction bases left unmatched: 18. Germline-derived CDR1 and CDR2 are SGHVS and FQNEAQ. This CDR3 comprises 18 residues. The CDR3: CASSSIVQGVILGNTIYF. The DNA for the CDR3 is TGTGCCAGCAGTTCCATCGTTCAGGGGGTAATCTTAGGAAACACCATATATTTT.

The chain couples TRBV10-3 to TRBJ2-1; D remains unclear. Trimming shortened V by 1 base and J by 0 bases, and 10 bases separated the two germline ends. The CDR3 covers 16 residues. Germline V gene sequence: CDR1 ENHRY, CDR2 SYGVKD. CDR3 region: CAISEWKKSSYNEQFF. The DNA of the CDR3 is TGTGCCATCAGTGAGTGGAAGAAGAGCTCCTACAATGAGCAGTTCTTC.

The table lists this clonotype with a count of one. This sequence joins TRBV15 and TRBJ1-2, with TRBD1 matching 9 bases. Germline V lookup: CDR1 LNHNV, CDR2 YYDKDF (reference sequence). V shed 5 bases, J shed 8 bases, and the junction held 6 bases outside the gene matches. The CDR3 is 13 amino acids. CDR3 DNA: TGTGCCACCAGCTGGGACAGGGTAGGCGGCTACACCTTC. It translates to CATSWDRVGGYTF.

This clonotype was seen many times. J is TRBJ2-1 and V is TRBV14; TRBD1 aligns across 7 bases. Germline CDR1 is SGHDN and CDR2 is FVKESK. J gave up 5 bases and V 4 bases, and 5 bases lay outside the gene matches. This CDR3 is built from 14 residues. The DNA of the CDR3 is TGTGCCAGCAGCCGCCCTACAGGGGACAATGAGCAGTTCTTC. It encodes CASSRPTGDNEQFF.